Here is one T cell receptor beta chain with its context. The antigen remains undetermined. The record originates from a study of cytomegalovirus exposure and HLA in healthy donors. Turning to the study itself: Early released data comprised some 85 million unique TCRs from HLA-typed donors.

Findings of the study overall: At a 0.05 false discovery rate, a later analysis found around 15,000 TCR beta sequences to be associated with HLA alleles. What a later analysis showed was that several of the most significant clusters appeared linked to common viral pathogens.

CDR1 is MNHEY, CDR2 SVGAGI, per germline. CDR3 length: 14 amino acids. V was clipped by 6 bases and J by 4 bases, with 15 bases between them. Primers included in the PCR were 60 Vbeta and 13 Jbeta primers. Libraries were prepared by immunoSEQ multiplex PCR; TCRdb keeps only in-frame clonotypes and omits some of them. The repertoire includes some 100,000 clones, 81% of them detected once, and 1.2% sits in the top ten. The specimen sequenced was PBMCs. This sequence originates from a girl under 10 years old in good health and CMV-seropositive. V and J are TRBV6-5 and TRBJ2-5; no clear D gene. CDR3 region: CASSPHSSGETQYF. The CDR3 DNA sequence: TGTGCCAGCAGCCCCCACTCTTCCGGAGAGACCCAGTACTTC.